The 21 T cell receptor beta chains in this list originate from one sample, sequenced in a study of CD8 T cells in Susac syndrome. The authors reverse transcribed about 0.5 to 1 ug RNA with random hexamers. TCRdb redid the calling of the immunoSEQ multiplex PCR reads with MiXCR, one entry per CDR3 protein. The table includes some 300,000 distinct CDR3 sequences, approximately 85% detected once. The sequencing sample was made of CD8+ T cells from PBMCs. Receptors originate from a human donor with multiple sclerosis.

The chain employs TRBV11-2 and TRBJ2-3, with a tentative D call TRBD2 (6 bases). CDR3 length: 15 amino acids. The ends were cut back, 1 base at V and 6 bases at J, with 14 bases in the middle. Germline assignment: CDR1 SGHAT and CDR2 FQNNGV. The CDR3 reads CASSLGGRTYDTQYF. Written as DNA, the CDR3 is TGTGCCAGCAGCTTAGGGGGGAGGACCTACGATACGCAGTATTTT.

This chain's CDR3 is CSVEGGLDGVAGELFF. Written as DNA, the CDR3 is TGCAGCGTTGAGGGGGGCTTAGATGGTGTCGCCGGGGAGCTGTTTTTT. The rearrangement links TRBV29-1 to TRBJ2-2; D is possibly TRBD1 or TRBD2 (6 bases each). V dropped 3 bases and J dropped 6 bases, with 20 bases sitting between them. Germline loops: CDR1 SQVTM, CDR2 ANQGSEA. The length of the CDR3 is 16 residues.

The CDR3, as DNA: TGTGCCAGCAGTTCATCCGGGACTAAACTATACAATGAGCAGTTCTTC. Encoded protein: CASSSSGTKLYNEQFF. The genes are TRBV6-2 or TRBV6-3 and TRBJ2-1; 7 nucleotides align to TRBD2. V shed 4 bases, J shed 4 bases, and the junction held 10 bases outside the gene matches. The CDR3 loop spans 16 amino acids. CDR1 MNHEY and CDR2 SVGEGT come from the germline V gene.

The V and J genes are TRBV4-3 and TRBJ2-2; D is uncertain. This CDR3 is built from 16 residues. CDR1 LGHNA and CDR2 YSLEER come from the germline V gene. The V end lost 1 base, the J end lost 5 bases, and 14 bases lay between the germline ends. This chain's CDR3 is CASSQASVLRTGELFF. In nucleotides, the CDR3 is TGCGCCAGCAGCCAAGCAAGTGTACTCCGGACCGGGGAGCTGTTTTTT.

The CDR3 DNA follows: TGTGCCACCTCTTCGGGGGACACAGATACGCAGTATTTT. Protein: CATSSGDTDTQYF. V is TRBV12-3 or TRBV12-4 and J is TRBJ2-3; D possibly corresponds to TRBD2 (6 bases). The V gene lost 10 bases and the J gene lost 2 bases, with 13 bases spanning the gap. CDR3 length equals 13 residues.

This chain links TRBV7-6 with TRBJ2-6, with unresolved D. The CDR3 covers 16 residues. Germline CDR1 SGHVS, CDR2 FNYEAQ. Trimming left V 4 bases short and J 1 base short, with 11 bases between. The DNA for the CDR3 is TGTGCCAGCAGCTCCCGTATCAATTCTGGGGCCAACGTCCTGACTTTC. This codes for CASSSRINSGANVLTF.

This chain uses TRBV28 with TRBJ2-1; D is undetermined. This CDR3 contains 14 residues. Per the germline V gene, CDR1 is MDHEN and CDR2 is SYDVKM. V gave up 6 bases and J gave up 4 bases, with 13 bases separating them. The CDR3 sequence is CASSSDTVYNEQFF. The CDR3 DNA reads TGTGCCAGCAGCTCCGACACCGTTTACAATGAGCAGTTCTTC.

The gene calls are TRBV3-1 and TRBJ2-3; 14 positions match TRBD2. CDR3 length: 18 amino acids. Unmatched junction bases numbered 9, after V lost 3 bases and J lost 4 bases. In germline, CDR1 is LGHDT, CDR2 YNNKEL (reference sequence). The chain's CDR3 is CASSHYGTSGSPPDTQYF. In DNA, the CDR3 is TGTGCCAGCAGCCACTACGGGACTAGCGGGAGCCCGCCAGATACGCAGTATTTT.

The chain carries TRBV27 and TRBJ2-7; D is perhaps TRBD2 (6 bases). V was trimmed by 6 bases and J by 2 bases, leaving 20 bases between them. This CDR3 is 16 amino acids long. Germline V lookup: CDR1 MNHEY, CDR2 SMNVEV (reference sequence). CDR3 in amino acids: CASSPPKGGETYEQYF. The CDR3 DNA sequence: TGTGCCAGCAGCCCCCCCAAAGGAGGGGAAACCTACGAGCAGTACTTC.

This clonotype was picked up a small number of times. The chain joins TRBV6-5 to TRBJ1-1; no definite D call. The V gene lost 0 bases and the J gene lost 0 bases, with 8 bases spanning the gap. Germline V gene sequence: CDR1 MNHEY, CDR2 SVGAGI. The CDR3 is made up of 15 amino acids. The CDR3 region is CASSYSGSLNTEAFF. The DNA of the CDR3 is TGTGCCAGCAGTTACTCGGGCAGCCTGAACACTGAAGCTTTCTTT.

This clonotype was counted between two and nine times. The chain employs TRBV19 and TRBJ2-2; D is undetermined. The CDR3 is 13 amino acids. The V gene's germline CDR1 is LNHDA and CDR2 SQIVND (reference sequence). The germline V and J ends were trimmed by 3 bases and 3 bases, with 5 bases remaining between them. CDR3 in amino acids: CASSIGDTGELFF. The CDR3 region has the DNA TGTGCCAGTAGTATTGGTGACACCGGGGAGCTGTTTTTT. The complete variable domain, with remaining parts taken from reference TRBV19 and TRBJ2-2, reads DGGITQSPKYLFRKEGQNVTLSCEQNLNHDAMYWYRQDPGQGLRLIYYSQIVNDFQKGDIAEGYSVSREKKESFPLTVTSAQKNPTAFYLCASSIGDTGELFFGEGSRLTVL.

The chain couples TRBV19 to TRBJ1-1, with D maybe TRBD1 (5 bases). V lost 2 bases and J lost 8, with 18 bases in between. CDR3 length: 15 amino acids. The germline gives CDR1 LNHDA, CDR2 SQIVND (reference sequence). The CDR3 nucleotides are TGTGCCAGTAGTATAACTTCTTACAGGCCGGTGGAAGCTTTCTTT. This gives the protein CASSITSYRPVEAFF. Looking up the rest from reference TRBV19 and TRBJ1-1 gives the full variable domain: DGGITQSPKYLFRKEGQNVTLSCEQNLNHDAMYWYRQDPGQGLRLIYYSQIVNDFQKGDIAEGYSVSREKKESFPLTVTSAQKNPTAFYLCASSITSYRPVEAFFGQGTRLTVV.

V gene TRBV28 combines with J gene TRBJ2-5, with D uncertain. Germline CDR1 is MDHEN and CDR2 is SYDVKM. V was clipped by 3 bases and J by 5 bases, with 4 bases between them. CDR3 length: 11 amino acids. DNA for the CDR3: TGTGCCAGCAGTTTCGAGGAGACCCAGTACTTC. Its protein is CASSFEETQYF. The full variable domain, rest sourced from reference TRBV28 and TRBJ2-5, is DVKVTQSSRYLVKRTGEKVFLECVQDMDHENMFWYRQDPGLGLRLIYFSYDVKMKEKGDIPEGYSVSREKKERFSLILESASTNQTSMYLCASSFEETQYFGPGTRLLVL.

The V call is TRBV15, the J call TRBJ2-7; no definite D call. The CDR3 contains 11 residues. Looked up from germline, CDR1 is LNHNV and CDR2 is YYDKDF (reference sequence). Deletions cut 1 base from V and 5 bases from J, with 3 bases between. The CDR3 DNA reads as TGTGCCACCAGCAGAGGGGACGAGCAGTACTTC. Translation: CATSRGDEQYF.

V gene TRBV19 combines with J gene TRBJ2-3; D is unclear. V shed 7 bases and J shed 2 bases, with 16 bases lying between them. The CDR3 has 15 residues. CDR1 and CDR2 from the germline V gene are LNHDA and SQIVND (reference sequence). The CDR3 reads CASTQSGLLTDTQYF. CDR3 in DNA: TGTGCCAGTACCCAATCCGGCCTGCTCACAGATACGCAGTATTTT.

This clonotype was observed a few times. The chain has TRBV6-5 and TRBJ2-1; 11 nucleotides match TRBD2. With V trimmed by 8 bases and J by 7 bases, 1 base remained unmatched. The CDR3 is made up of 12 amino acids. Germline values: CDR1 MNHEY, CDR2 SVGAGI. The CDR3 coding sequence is TGTGCCAGCCGGACTAGCGGGAATGAGCAGTTCTTC. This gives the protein CASRTSGNEQFF.

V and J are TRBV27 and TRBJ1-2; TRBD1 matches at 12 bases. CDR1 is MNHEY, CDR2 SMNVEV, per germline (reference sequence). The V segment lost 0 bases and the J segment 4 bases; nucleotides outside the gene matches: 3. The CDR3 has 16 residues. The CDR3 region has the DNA TGTGCCAGCAGTTTATCGGGGACAGGGGGCCTCTATGGCTACACCTTC. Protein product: CASSLSGTGGLYGYTF.

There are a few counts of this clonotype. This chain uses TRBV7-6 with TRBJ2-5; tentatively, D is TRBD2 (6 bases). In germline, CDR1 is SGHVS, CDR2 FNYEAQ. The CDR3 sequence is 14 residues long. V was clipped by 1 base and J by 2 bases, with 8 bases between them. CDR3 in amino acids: CASSLEAGQETQYF. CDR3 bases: TGTGCCAGCAGCTTAGAGGCGGGACAAGAGACCCAGTACTTC.

The CDR3 region has the DNA TGTGCCAGCAGCTCAGCCGGGTCCCCCTACGAGCAGTACTTC. It yields the protein CASSSAGSPYEQYF. V gene TRBV9 combines with J gene TRBJ2-7, with D unclear. CDR3 length equals 14 residues. Germline lookup yields CDR1 SGDLS and CDR2 YYNGEE. V lost 4 bases to trimming and J lost 2 bases, with 13 bases between them.

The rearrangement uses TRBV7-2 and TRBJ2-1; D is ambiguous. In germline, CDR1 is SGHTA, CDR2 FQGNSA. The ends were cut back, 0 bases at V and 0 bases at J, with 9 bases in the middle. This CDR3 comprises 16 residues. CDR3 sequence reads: CASSLATGYSYNEQFF. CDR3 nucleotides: TGTGCCAGCAGCTTAGCGACGGGCTACTCCTACAATGAGCAGTTCTTC.

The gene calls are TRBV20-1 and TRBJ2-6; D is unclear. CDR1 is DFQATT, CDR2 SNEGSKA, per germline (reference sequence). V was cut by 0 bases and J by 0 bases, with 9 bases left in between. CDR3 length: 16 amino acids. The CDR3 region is CSARDQGSSGANVLTF. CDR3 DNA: TGCAGTGCTAGAGACCAAGGGTCCTCTGGGGCCAACGTCCTGACTTTC.